This paragraph covers one TCR beta chain sequence. Its antigen is unidentified. 60 Vbeta and 13 Jbeta primers were used in PCR. Clones were read by immunoSEQ multiplex PCR, and TCRdb kept only the in-frame ones, dropping some. Counted here are more than 150,000 clones, about four fifths occurring once; the ten biggest clones make up 1.5% to 2%. While unrecorded immune exposures were likely, the donors were nominally healthy when sampled. These data are taken from a study of cytomegalovirus exposure and HLA in healthy donors. The CDR3 loop spans 15 amino acids. V trimming: 4 bases; J trimming: 5 bases; junction bases outside the gene matches: 8. Germline-derived CDR1 and CDR2 are SGHRS and YFSETQ. Study-level findings and limits: A previous analysis found most TCR beta V segments productive roughly 87% or roughly 30% of the time. Among TCR beta chains of equal frequency, HLA-associated ones were more clonally expanded in a later analysis.

Specimen: PBMCs. This sequence originates from a woman in her 30s in good health and CMV-seronegative. The V and J genes are TRBV5-1 and TRBJ2-7; 11 bases are shared with TRBD2. CDR3 nucleotides: TGCGCCAGCAGCCTCTCCCTAGCGGGGGGAGACGAGCAGTACTTC. Translation: CASSLSLAGGDEQYF.